The T cell receptor (beta chain) described here comes from a study of control samples from healthy donors and cancer patients (dated by TCRdb to 2018 to 2020). With respect to this clone: Its antigen is still unknown. Per-nucleotide qualities are absent, and no much larger clonotype sits a single base away. Other DNA sequences of this sample code for an identical CDR3.

The junction shows trimming of 3 bases on V and 10 bases on J, plus 13 bases between the germline ends. From the germline V gene, CDR1 is MDHEN and CDR2 is SYDVKM. The CDR3 numbers 14 residues from cysteine through phenylalanine. Just the 42-base CDR3 DNA is kept, in frame starting at base 1. Library preparation employed the immunoSEQ multiplex PCR assay. TCRdb re-hosts the immuneACCESS table, in-frame sequences only. Its copies lack some clones; in the studies checked, an unresolved V gene accounts for under half of them, and the cause for the rest is not known. A total of about 150,000 clones appear in this sample, 85% to 95% of them only once. The ten biggest clones cover about 5.6% of the sample.

The clonotype was recovered from a man aged 35-49 years in good health. The chain links TRBV28 with TRBJ1-6; the D gene remains uncertain. Specimen: blood. The nucleotides are TGTGCCAGCAGTTTTCGAGGAGGGAACTCACCCCTCCACTTT. Its translation reads: CASSFRGGNSPLHF.